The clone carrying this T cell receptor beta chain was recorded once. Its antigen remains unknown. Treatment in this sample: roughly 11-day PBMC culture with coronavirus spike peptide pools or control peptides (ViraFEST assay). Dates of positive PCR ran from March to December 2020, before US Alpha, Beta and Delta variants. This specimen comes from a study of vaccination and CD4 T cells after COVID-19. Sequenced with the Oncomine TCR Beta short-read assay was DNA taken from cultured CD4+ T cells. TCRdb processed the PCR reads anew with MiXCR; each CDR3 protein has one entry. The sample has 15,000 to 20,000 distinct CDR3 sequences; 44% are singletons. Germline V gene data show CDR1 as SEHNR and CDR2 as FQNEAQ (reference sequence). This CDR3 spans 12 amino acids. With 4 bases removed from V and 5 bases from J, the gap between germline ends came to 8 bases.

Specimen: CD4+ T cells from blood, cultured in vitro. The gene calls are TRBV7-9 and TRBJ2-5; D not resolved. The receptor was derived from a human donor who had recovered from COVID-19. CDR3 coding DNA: TGTGCCAGCAGCTGGGCTAGGGAGACCCAGTACTTC. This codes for CASSWARETQYF.